These T cell receptor beta chains were read from a single sample in a study of CD8 T cells in ankylosing spondylitis. TCRdb fed the 5' RACE reads into MiXCR, producing one record per CDR3 protein. The sample yields about 110,000 distinct CDR3 sequences, nearly 25% seen once. Sequencing input: synovial fluid, either unsorted or a sorted T cell fraction (not recorded which). All receptors come from a male donor with ankylosing spondylitis. The CDR3 runs from the conserved cysteine through the conserved F or W. A D gene is named only where the DNA matches it firmly. The size field is filled for only some rows; it gives once, few, many or a size class.

size,J,V,D,CDR3,DNA
few,TRBJ2-5,TRBV7-2,TRBD2,CASSLAWASGLNQETQYF,TGTGCCAGCAGCTTAGCTTGGGCTAGCGGACTTAACCAAGAGACCCAGTACTTC
few,TRBJ2-3,TRBV4-1,NA,CASSQDLWTMGRADTQYF,TGCGCCAGCAGCCAAGATTTGTGGACAATGGGGCGAGCAGATACGCAGTATTTT
NA,TRBJ2-1,TRBV27,TRBD2,CASSFGGTYNEQFF,TGTGCCAGCAGTTTCGGGGGGACTTACAATGAGCAGTTCTTC
few,TRBJ1-1,TRBV19,TRBD1,CASSPDRGRTEAFF,TGTGCCAGTAGTCCGGACAGGGGTCGGACTGAAGCTTTCTTT
many,TRBJ2-3,TRBV20-1,NA,CSAREINADTQYF,TGCAGTGCTAGAGAGATCAACGCAGATACGCAGTATTTT
NA,TRBJ2-3,TRBV5-1,TRBD2,CASRSGLAGVTDTQYF,TGCGCCAGCAGATCCGGACTAGCGGGAGTGACAGATACGCAGTATTTT
NA,TRBJ1-2,TRBV9,TRBD1,CASSVAAGGTYGYTF,TGTGCCAGCAGCGTAGCGGCAGGGGGAACCTATGGCTACACCTTC
NA,TRBJ2-5,TRBV29-1,NA,CSVRSRNQETQYF,TGCAGCGTTAGGTCACGGAACCAAGAGACCCAGTACTTC
NA,TRBJ2-1,TRBV7-8,NA,CASSLDYGLFNEQFF,TGTGCCAGCAGCTTAGATTACGGACTATTCAATGAGCAGTTCTTC
many,TRBJ2-2,TRBV24-1,NA,CATSDPPPNTGELFF,TGTGCCACCAGTGACCCTCCCCCCAACACCGGGGAGCTGTTTTTT
NA,TRBJ1-6,TRBV2,NA,CASGTVNSPLHF,TGTGCCAGTGGGACGGTGAATTCACCCCTCCACTTT
many,TRBJ1-1,TRBV29-1,NA,CSVKPPTGAKGAEAFF,TGCAGCGTGAAACCCCCGACAGGTGCCAAGGGCGCTGAAGCTTTCTTT
NA,TRBJ1-5,TRBV30,NA,CAWSVQGEQPQHF,TGTGCCTGGAGTGTACAGGGAGAGCAGCCCCAGCATTTT
NA,TRBJ1-1,TRBV5-1,TRBD1,CASSQTPGQVFGTEAFF,TGCGCCAGCAGCCAAACCCCGGGACAGGTTTTTGGGACTGAAGCTTTCTTT
few,TRBJ2-5,TRBV6-1,NA,CASSPGDSRETQYF,TGTGCCAGCAGCCCCGGTGACTCCAGGGAGACCCAGTACTTC
NA,TRBJ1-2,TRBV5-5,NA,CASSGFAHNYGYTF,TGTGCCAGCAGCGGGTTCGCACACAACTATGGCTACACCTTC
NA,TRBJ2-5,TRBV4-2,TRBD1,CASSARTGKETQYF,TGTGCCAGCAGCGCTAGGACAGGCAAAGAGACCCAGTACTTC
NA,TRBJ1-1,TRBV11-2,TRBD1,CASRAGGNTEAFF,TGTGCCAGCCGGGCAGGGGGCAACACTGAAGCTTTCTTT